The next 30 T cell receptor beta chains were all read from a single sample in a study of blood T cell repertoires in COVID-19. Method: immunoSEQ multiplex PCR; TCRdb's copy keeps in-frame clones and lacks some. The profile shows about 390,000 clones, approximately 90% of them singletons. Sequencing was performed on PBMCs or T cells enriched from blood (not recorded which). The receptors shown here come from a woman aged 45-59 years who had recovered from COVID-19.

The chain carries TRBV15 and TRBJ1-3, with 11 positions matching TRBD1. CDR1 and CDR2 (germline): LNHNV, YYDKDF (reference sequence). The CDR3 covers 15 residues. J was trimmed by 8 bases and V by 3 bases; bases with no gene match: 6. The CDR3 sequence: CATSSLDRGLDTIYF. In DNA form, the CDR3 reads TGTGCCACCAGCAGCCTGGACAGGGGGCTTGACACCATATATTTT.

The V and J genes are TRBV7-2 and TRBJ2-1; 9 bases map to TRBD1. The CDR3 contains 16 residues. Trimming at V came to 4 bases and at J to 5 bases, leaving 9 bases not matched to a gene. CDR1 and CDR2 (germline): SGHTA, FQGNSA. The CDR3 bases are TGTGCCAGCAGCTCCGTCCGGGACAGGGCCCACAATGAGCAGTTCTTC. It encodes CASSSVRDRAHNEQFF. Together with reference TRBV7-2 and TRBJ2-1, the CDR3 gives the full variable domain: GAGVSQSPSNKVTEKGKDVELRCDPISGHTALYWYRQSLGQGLEFLIYFQGNSAPDKSGLPSDRFSAERTGGSVSTLTIQRTQQEDSAVYLCASSSVRDRAHNEQFFGPGTRLTVL.

V and J are TRBV19 and TRBJ1-2; 7 bases align to TRBD1. Germline lookup yields CDR1 LNHDA and CDR2 SQIVND (reference sequence). This CDR3 is 13 amino acids long. Trimming cost V 5 bases and J 2 bases; bases outside gene matches: 2. DNA of the CDR3: TGTGCCAGTAGTCACAGGGGAAACTATGGCTACACCTTC. Its translation: CASSHRGNYGYTF.

The CDR3 DNA reads TGTGCCAGCAGCTTAGCGGCTAGCATGGTCGATGAGCAGTTCTTC. Translating gives CASSLAASMVDEQFF. This rearrangement joins TRBV7-2 to TRBJ2-1; weak D call: TRBD2 (5 bases). The CDR3 extends over 15 amino acids. From germline, CDR1 is SGHTA and CDR2 FQGNSA. The ends were cut back, 0 bases at V and 8 bases at J, with 14 bases in the middle.

On this clone itself: A junction end diverges from the germline sequence, so it may reflect a read error. This chain connects TRBV7-7 to TRBJ2-2; D is possibly TRBD1 (5 bases). This CDR3 region has 16 residues. Per the germline V gene, CDR1 is SSHAT and CDR2 is FNYEAQ (reference sequence). CDR3 in amino acids: CASSPASGSVSGELFF. CDR3 DNA: TGTGCTAGCAGCCCTGCGTCAGGGTCCGTCTCCGGGGAGCTGTTTTTT. The whole variable domain, filled in from reference TRBV7-7 and TRBJ2-2, reads GAGVSQSPRYKVTKRGQDVTLRCDPISSHATLYWYQQALGQGPEFLTYFNYEAQPDKSGLPSDRFSAERPEGSISTLTIQRTEQRDSAMYRCASSPASGSVSGELFFGEGSRLTVL.

The chain links TRBV6-2 or TRBV6-3 to TRBJ1-1; D perhaps matches TRBD1 (6 bases). CDR1 is MNHEY, CDR2 SVGEGT, per germline. V lost 2 bases and J lost 4, with 14 bases in between. CDR3 length equals 15 residues. The CDR3 protein is CASSYGGGGITEAFF. For the CDR3, the DNA is TGTGCCAGCAGTTACGGCGGGGGCGGGATCACTGAAGCTTTCTTT.

The sample holds one count of this clone. The chain carries TRBV28 and TRBJ1-5; 8 nucleotides match TRBD1. V trimming: 7 bases; J trimming: 6 bases; junction bases outside the gene matches: 8. CDR1 and CDR2 (germline): MDHEN, SYDVKM. This CDR3 contains 14 residues. DNA of the CDR3: TGTGCCAGCAACGGACAGGGTGTAAGTCAGCCCCAGCATTTT. Translating gives CASNGQGVSQPQHF.

This clone was seen a single time. The chain's CDR3 is CASSMGRMNTEAFF. CDR3 nucleotides: TGCGCCAGCAGCATGGGGCGAATGAACACTGAAGCTTTCTTT. The V and J genes are TRBV4-1 and TRBJ1-1; weak D call: TRBD1 (5 bases). The CDR3 consists of 14 residues. V was trimmed by 5 bases and J by 0 bases, leaving 10 bases between them. Germline lookup yields CDR1 MGHRA and CDR2 YSYEKL.

This clone has just one count. V gene TRBV4-2 combines with J gene TRBJ2-1; weak D call: TRBD2 (6 bases). CDR1 is LGHNA and CDR2 is YNFKEQ in the germline V gene. CDR3 length: 16 amino acids. V was trimmed by 0 bases and J by 0 bases, leaving 9 bases between them. Written as DNA, the CDR3 is TGTGCCAGCAGCCAAGATCGGGGGTACTCCTACAATGAGCAGTTCTTC. Residues: CASSQDRGYSYNEQFF.

The chain combines TRBV28 with TRBJ2-7; 8 bases are a match to TRBD2. The junction had 16 bases not matched to a gene; V was cut back by 7 bases and J by 5 bases. This CDR3 region has 16 residues. Germline CDR1 reads MDHEN; CDR2 reads SYDVKM. The CDR3 is CASTFFGGGIKDEQYF. The CDR3 DNA reads as TGTGCCAGCACCTTTTTCGGGGGGGGGATCAAGGACGAGCAGTACTTC.

The rearrangement joins TRBV2 to TRBJ1-4; D unclear. Germline CDR1 and CDR2: SNHLY and FYNNEI. Trimming pared 1 base from V and 8 bases from J, leaving 11 bases between. The CDR3 spans 14 residues. CDR3 bases: TGTGCCAGCAGTGAAGGGGCATTAAAAGAAAAACTGTTTTTT. It translates to CASSEGALKEKLFF.

The V and J genes are TRBV19 and TRBJ1-6, with D perhaps TRBD1 (5 bases). Germline CDR1 is LNHDA and CDR2 is SQIVND (reference sequence). CDR3 length: 15 residues. With 1 base removed from V and 7 bases from J, the gap between germline ends came to 11 bases. CDR3 region: CASSIGAGSNSPLHF. CDR3 DNA sequence: TGTGCCAGTAGTATAGGGGCAGGGTCCAATTCACCCCTCCACTTT.

The chain is built from TRBV4-2 and TRBJ1-2; D ambiguous. The ends were cut back, 0 bases at V and 4 bases at J, with 6 bases in the middle. CDR3 size: 13 residues. The germline CDR1 and CDR2 sequences are LGHNA and YNFKEQ. Here the CDR3 DNA reads TGTGCCAGCAGCCAAGATGGCATCTATGGCTACACCTTC. As protein: CASSQDGIYGYTF.

The chain couples TRBV3-1 (or the pseudogene TRBV3-2) to TRBJ2-2, with unresolved D. This CDR3 spans 14 amino acids. From germline, CDR1 is LGHDT and CDR2 YNNKEL (reference sequence). V dropped 2 bases and J dropped 3 bases, with 7 bases sitting between them. The CDR3 is CASSQLSDTGELFF. In nucleotides, the CDR3 is TGTGCCAGCAGCCAATTGTCAGACACCGGGGAGCTGTTTTTT.

This chain joins TRBV4-1 and TRBJ1-2; 9 nucleotides align to TRBD1. Trimming removed 0 bases from V and 6 bases from J; junction bases left unmatched: 8. The germline gives CDR1 MGHRA, CDR2 YSYEKL. There are 16 residues in the CDR3. The CDR3 nucleotides are TGCGCCAGCAGCCAAGAAACGACAGGGGGGTGGGATGGCTACACCTTC. Translation gives CASSQETTGGWDGYTF.

This clone has only a few counts. This CDR3 is CASSLGRGAGELFF. The CDR3 coding sequence is TGTGCCAGCAGCTTAGGCCGGGGGGCCGGGGAGCTGTTTTTT. This chain uses TRBV13 with TRBJ2-2; 7 bases fit TRBD2. Germline V CDR1 and CDR2: PRHDT, FYEKMQ (reference sequence). V was pared by 0 bases and J by 6 bases, with 1 base of the junction left unmatched. The CDR3 spans 14 residues.

The rearrangement links TRBV12-3 or TRBV12-4 to TRBJ1-5; no clear D. Between the trimmed V and J ends, which lost 6 bases and 6 bases, there was a span of 12 bases. The CDR3 runs 13 residues. The DNA of the CDR3 is TGTGCCAGCAGCGGTTCTTTTATTCAGCCCCAGCATTTT. Translated, it gives CASSGSFIQPQHF.

The rearrangement links TRBV2 to TRBJ2-3; 7 positions agree with TRBD1. Per the germline V gene, CDR1 is SNHLY and CDR2 is FYNNEI. This CDR3 region has 15 residues. J was trimmed by 0 bases and V by 7 bases; bases with no gene match: 7. The CDR3 region has the DNA TGTGCCAGCAAATCGGACAGGACTAGCACAGATACGCAGTATTTT. The encoded protein is CASKSDRTSTDTQYF.

The chain employs TRBV21-1 and TRBJ1-2; the table calls TRBD1, which could not be checked here. TRBV21-1 is shown as a pseudogene. This CDR3 is built from 15 residues. Here the CDR3 reads CASSKGAGRVYGYTF. The CDR3 DNA follows: TGTGCCAGCAGCAAGGGGGCTGGGCGTGTGTACGGCTACACCTTC.

This sequence joins TRBV5-6 and TRBJ1-2; 7 nucleotides match TRBD1. CDR1 is SGHDT and CDR2 is YYEEEE in the germline V gene. This CDR3 is 14 amino acids long. J lost 5 bases, V lost 3 bases, and 7 bases had no gene match. CDR3 coding DNA: TGTGCCAGCAGCTCGGGACAGTATCCATATGGCTACACCTTC. It encodes CASSSGQYPYGYTF. The whole variable domain, filled in from reference TRBV5-6 and TRBJ1-2, reads DAGVTQSPTHLIKTRGQQVTLRCSPKSGHDTVSWYQQALGQGPQFIFQYYEEEERQRGNFPDRFSGHQFPNYSSELNVNALLLGDSALYLCASSSGQYPYGYTFGSGTRLTVV.

The chain carries TRBV28 and TRBJ1-6; a possible D gene is TRBD1 (5 bases). V lost 0 bases, J lost 8 bases, and 11 bases lay in between. The CDR3 runs 15 residues. Germline CDR1 is MDHEN and CDR2 is SYDVKM. The CDR3 coding sequence is TGTGCCAGCAGTTTATGGTTCGTAGGGGATTCACCCCTCCACTTT. Encoded protein: CASSLWFVGDSPLHF.

The rearrangement links TRBV7-2 to TRBJ2-7, with D perhaps TRBD1 (6 bases). Germline V gives CDR1 SGHTA, CDR2 FQGNSA. Trimming took 1 base from V and 2 from J, leaving 12 bases between them. This CDR3 spans 15 amino acids. CDR3 coding DNA: TGTGCCAGCAGCTTAGTCGGACAGTCCACCTACGAGCAGTACTTC. Translation gives CASSLVGQSTYEQYF.

The chain carries TRBV27 and TRBJ1-1; 8 nucleotides align to TRBD1. The germline V gene encodes CDR1 MNHEY and CDR2 SMNVEV (reference sequence). With V trimmed by 3 bases and J by 1 base, 4 bases remained unmatched. The CDR3 is 15 residues long. The CDR3 nucleotides are TGTGCCAGCAGTTTCGGGACAGGAGGGAACACTGAAGCTTTCTTT. It specifies CASSFGTGGNTEAFF.

This clone was found once. The chain employs TRBV28 and TRBJ1-2, with D tentatively TRBD1 (6 bases). V was shortened by 5 bases and J by 8 bases, with 18 bases between the two germline ends. Germline V gene sequence: CDR1 MDHEN, CDR2 SYDVKM. The CDR3 runs to 14 residues. CDR3 in DNA: TGTGCCAGCAGTATCCCTCCAGGGGTGGACGGCTACACCTTC. Protein product: CASSIPPGVDGYTF.

The rearrangement joins TRBV9 to TRBJ1-2; the D is unclear. Germline V gene lookup returns CDR1 SGDLS and CDR2 YYNGEE. This CDR3 is built from 13 residues. Trimming stripped 4 bases from V and 4 bases from J, with 11 bases between. DNA for the CDR3: TGTGCCAGCAGCCTAGGAACTTCCTATGGCTACACCTTC. Residues: CASSLGTSYGYTF.

With regard to this clone: Germline and junction disagree at one end, which may indicate a read error. The chain recombines TRBV5-1 with TRBJ2-2; D is perhaps TRBD2 (6 bases). The CDR3 is made up of 13 amino acids. CDR1 and CDR2 (germline): SGHRS, YFSETQ. The CDR3 sequence is CACRRVSTGELFF. The CDR3 DNA sequence: TGCGCCTGCAGGAGGGTGAGCACCGGGGAGCTGTTTTTT.

This sequence joins TRBV27 and TRBJ2-7; 8 positions match TRBD1. J lost 1 base, V lost 4 bases, and 6 bases had no gene match. CDR1 is MNHEY, CDR2 SMNVEV, per germline (reference sequence). The CDR3 is made up of 15 amino acids. The CDR3 DNA is TGTGCCAGCAGTTATTCCGGGACAGGATCCTACGAGCAGTACTTC. It codes for CASSYSGTGSYEQYF.

The V call is TRBV6-1, the J call TRBJ2-2, with D uncertain. This CDR3 spans 14 amino acids. Germline CDR1 and CDR2: MNHNS and SASEGT. The V end was cut by 3 bases, the J end by 3 bases, with 8 bases between. CDR3 nucleotide sequence: TGTGCCAGCAGTGAGGTCGCGTACACCGGGGAGCTGTTTTTT. Translated, it gives CASSEVAYTGELFF.

The chain couples TRBV5-1 to TRBJ2-7; D is undetermined. V was trimmed by 4 bases and J by 3 bases, leaving 20 bases between them. Germline-derived CDR1 and CDR2 are SGHRS and YFSETQ. CDR3 size: 16 residues. DNA for the CDR3: TGCGCCAGCAGCACCCCCCGGTCAGCGAGTGGCTACGAGCAGTACTTC. Translated, it gives CASSTPRSASGYEQYF.

CDR3 coding DNA: TGTGCCAGCAGCAAGACAGGGAACCTCGGATCGGGCTACACCTTC. It yields the protein CASSKTGNLGSGYTF. J is TRBJ1-2 and V is TRBV7-9, with 7 nucleotides matching TRBD1. The CDR3 length is 15 residues. Germline CDR1 and CDR2: SEHNR and FQNEAQ (reference sequence). V shed 5 bases, J shed 8 bases, and the junction held 14 bases outside the gene matches.